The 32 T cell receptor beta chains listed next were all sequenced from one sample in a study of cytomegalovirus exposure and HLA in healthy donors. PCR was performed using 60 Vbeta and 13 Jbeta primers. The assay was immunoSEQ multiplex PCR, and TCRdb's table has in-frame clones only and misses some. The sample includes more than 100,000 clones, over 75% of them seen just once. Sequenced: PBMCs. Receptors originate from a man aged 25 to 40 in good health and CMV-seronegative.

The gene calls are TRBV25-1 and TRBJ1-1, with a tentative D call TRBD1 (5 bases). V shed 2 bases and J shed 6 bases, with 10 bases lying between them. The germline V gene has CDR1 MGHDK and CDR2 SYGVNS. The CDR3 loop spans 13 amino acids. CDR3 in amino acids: CASSEAGGAEAFF. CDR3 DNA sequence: TGTGCCAGCAGTGAAGCGGGGGGGGCTGAAGCTTTCTTT.

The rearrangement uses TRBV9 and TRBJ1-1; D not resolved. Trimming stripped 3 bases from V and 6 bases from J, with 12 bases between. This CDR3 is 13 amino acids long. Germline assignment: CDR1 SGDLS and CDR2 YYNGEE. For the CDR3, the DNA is TGTGCCAGCAGCGCCGAGGGCGGCCCTGAAGCTTTCTTT. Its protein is CASSAEGGPEAFF.

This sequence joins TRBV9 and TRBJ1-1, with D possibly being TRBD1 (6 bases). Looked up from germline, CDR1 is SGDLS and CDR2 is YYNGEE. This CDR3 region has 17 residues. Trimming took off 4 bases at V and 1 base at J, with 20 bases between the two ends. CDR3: CASSLTAGTLGNTEAFF. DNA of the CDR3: TGTGCCAGCAGCCTAACGGCCGGGACACTGGGGAACACTGAAGCTTTCTTT.

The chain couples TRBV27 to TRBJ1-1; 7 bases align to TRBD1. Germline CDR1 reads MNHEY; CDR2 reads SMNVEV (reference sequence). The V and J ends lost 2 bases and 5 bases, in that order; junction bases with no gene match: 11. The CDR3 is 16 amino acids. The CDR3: CASSLRAGGIGTEAFF. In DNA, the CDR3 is TGTGCCAGCAGTTTACGGGCAGGGGGGATAGGAACTGAAGCTTTCTTT.

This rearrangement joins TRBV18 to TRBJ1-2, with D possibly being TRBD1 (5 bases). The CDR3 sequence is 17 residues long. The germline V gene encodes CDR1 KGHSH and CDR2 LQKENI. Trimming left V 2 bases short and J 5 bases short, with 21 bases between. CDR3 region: CASSPVRGSVVNYGYTF. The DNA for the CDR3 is TGTGCCAGCTCACCAGTCCGGGGGAGCGTCGTCAATTATGGCTACACCTTC.

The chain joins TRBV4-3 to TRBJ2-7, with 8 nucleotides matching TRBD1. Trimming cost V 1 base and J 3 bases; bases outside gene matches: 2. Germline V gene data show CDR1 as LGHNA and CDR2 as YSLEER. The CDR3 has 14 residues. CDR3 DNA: TGCGCCAGCAGCCAAGTTACAGGGGGCTACGAGCAGTACTTC. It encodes CASSQVTGGYEQYF.

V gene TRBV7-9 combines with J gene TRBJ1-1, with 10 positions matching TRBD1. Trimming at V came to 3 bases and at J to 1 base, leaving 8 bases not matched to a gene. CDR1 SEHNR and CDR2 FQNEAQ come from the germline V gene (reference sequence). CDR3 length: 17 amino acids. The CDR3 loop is CASSLAPTGGANTEAFF. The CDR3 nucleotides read TGTGCCAGCAGCTTGGCCCCGACAGGGGGCGCGAACACTGAAGCTTTCTTT.

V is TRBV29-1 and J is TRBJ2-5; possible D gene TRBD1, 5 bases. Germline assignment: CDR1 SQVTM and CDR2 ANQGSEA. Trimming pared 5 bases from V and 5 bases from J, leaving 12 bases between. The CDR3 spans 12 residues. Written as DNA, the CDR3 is TGCAGCGTTAGCAGGGATCAGGAGACCCAGTACTTC. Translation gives CSVSRDQETQYF.

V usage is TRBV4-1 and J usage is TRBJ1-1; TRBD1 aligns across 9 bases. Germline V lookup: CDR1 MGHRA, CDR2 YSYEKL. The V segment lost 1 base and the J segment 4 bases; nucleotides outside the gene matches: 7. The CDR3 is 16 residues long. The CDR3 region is CASSQARQGESTEAFF. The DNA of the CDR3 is TGCGCCAGCAGCCAAGCCCGACAGGGGGAGAGCACTGAAGCTTTCTTT.

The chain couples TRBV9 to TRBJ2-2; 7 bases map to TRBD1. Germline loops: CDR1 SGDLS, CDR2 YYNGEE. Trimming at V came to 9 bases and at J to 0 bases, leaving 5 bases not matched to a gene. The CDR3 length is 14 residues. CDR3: CATRDSPNTGELFF. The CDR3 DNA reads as TGTGCCACCAGGGACAGCCCGAACACCGGGGAGCTGTTTTTT.

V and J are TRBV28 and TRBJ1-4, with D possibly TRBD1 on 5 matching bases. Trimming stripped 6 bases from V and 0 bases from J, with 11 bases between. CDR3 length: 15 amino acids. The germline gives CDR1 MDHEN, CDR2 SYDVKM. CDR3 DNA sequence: TGTGCCAGCAGACGGGACTTTGCAACTAATGAAAAACTGTTTTTT. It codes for CASRRDFATNEKLFF.

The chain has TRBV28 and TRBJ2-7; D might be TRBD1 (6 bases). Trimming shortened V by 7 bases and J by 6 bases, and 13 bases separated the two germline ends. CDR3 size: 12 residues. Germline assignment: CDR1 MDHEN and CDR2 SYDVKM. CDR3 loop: CASKQGLGEQYF. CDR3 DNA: TGTGCCAGCAAGCAGGGGTTAGGCGAGCAGTACTTC.

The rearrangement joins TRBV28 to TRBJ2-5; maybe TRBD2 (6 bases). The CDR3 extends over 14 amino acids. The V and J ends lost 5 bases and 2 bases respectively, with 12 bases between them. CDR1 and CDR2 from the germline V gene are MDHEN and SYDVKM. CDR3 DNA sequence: TGTGCCAGCAGTCCTTGGAGGGTACAAGAGACCCAGTACTTC. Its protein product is CASSPWRVQETQYF.

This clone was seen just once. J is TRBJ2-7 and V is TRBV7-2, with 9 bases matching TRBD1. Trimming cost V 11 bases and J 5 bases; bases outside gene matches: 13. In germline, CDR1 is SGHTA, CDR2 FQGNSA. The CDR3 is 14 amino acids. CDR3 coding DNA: TGTGCCTCGAACCGGGACAGGGAGGCCCACGAGCAGTACTTC. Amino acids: CASNRDREAHEQYF.

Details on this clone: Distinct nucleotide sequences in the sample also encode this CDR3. The CDR3 DNA is TGTGCCAGCAGTGCACATGGGACAGGGGAGAGGGAGCAGTACTTC. Its translation is CASSAHGTGEREQYF. The chain combines TRBV25-1 with TRBJ2-7; TRBD1 agrees at 10 bases. V dropped 4 bases and J dropped 7; count of bases not matched to a gene: 10. CDR3 length equals 15 residues. Germline V gene sequence: CDR1 MGHDK, CDR2 SYGVNS.

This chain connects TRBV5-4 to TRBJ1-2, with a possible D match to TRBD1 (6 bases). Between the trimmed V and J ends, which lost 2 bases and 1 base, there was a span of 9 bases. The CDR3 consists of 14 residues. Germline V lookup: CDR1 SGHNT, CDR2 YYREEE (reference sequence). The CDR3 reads CASSFTGINYGYTF. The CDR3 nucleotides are TGTGCCAGCAGCTTTACAGGGATTAACTATGGCTACACCTTC.

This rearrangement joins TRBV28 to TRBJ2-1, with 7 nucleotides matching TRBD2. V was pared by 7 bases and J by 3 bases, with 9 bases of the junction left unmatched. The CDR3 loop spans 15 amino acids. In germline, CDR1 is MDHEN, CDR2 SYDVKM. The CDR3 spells CASTLLGGDYNEQFF. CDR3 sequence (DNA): TGTGCCAGCACCCTATTGGGGGGGGACTACAATGAGCAGTTCTTC.

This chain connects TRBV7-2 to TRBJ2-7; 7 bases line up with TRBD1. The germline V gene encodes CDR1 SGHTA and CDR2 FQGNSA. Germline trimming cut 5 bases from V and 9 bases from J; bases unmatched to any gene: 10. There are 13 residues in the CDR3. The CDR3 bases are TGTGCCAGCAGCCCTGAGGAAGGGGACAGGCAGTACTTC. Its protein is CASSPEEGDRQYF.

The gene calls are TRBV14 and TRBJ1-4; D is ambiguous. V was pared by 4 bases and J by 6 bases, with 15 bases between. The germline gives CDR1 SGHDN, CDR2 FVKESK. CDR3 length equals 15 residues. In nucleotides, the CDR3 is TGTGCCAGCAGCCGCGTGATCGGGGTTTATGAAAAACTGTTTTTT. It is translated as CASSRVIGVYEKLFF.

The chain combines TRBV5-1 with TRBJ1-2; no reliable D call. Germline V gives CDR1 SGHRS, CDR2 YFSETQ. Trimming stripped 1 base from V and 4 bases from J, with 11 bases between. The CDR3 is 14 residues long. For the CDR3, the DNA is TGCGCCAGCAGCTTGTCCCCGGAGAGCTATGGCTACACCTTC. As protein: CASSLSPESYGYTF.

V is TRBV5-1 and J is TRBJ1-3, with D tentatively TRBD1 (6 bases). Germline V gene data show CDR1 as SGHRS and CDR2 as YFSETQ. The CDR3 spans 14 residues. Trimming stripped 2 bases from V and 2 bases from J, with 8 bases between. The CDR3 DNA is TGCGCCAGCAGCTTATGGGGGCCTGGAAACACCATATATTTT. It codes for CASSLWGPGNTIYF. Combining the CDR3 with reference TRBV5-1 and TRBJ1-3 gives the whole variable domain KAGVTQTPRYLIKTRGQQVTLSCSPISGHRSVSWYQQTPGQGLQFLFEYFSETQRNKGNFPGRFSGRQFSNSRSEMNVSTLELGDSALYLCASSLWGPGNTIYFGEGSWLTVV.

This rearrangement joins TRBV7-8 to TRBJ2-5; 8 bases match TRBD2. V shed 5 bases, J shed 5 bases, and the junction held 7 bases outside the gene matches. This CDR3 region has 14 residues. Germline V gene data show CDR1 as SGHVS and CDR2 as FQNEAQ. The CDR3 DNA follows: TGTGCCAGCAGCCCGGCGGGGGGCGGCGAGACCCAGTACTTC. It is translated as CASSPAGGGETQYF.

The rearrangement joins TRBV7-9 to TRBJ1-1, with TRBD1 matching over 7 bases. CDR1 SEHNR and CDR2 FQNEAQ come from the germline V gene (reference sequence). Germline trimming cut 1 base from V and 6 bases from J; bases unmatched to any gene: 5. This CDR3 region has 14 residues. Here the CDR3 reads CASSLDGTVPEAFF. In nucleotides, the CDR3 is TGTGCCAGCAGCTTAGACGGGACAGTCCCTGAAGCTTTCTTT.

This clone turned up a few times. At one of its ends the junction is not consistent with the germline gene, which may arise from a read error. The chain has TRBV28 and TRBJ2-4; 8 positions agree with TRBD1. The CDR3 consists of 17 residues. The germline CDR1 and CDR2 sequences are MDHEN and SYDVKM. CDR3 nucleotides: TGTGCCAGCAGCTCCCCAGGGACAGGAGTAGCCAAAAACAGTCAGTACTTC. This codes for CASSSPGTGVAKNSQYF.

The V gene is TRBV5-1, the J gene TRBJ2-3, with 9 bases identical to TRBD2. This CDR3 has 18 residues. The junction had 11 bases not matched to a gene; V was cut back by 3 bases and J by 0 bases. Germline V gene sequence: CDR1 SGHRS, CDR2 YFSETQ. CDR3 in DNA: TGCGCCAGCAGCTCTCCTAGCGGGGCTTCCCCTAGCACAGATACGCAGTATTTT. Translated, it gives CASSSPSGASPSTDTQYF.

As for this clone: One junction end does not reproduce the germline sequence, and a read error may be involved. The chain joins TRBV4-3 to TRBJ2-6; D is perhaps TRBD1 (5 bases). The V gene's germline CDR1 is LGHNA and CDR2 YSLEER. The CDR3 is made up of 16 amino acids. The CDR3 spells CASSQEPGSGANGLTF. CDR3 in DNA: TGCGCCAGCAGCCAAGAGCCCGGCTCTGGGGCCAACGGCCTGACTTTC.

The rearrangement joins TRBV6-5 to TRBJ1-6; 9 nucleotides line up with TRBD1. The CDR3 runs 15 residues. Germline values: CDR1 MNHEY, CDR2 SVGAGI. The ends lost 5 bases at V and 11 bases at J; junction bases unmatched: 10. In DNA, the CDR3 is TGTGCCAGCAGTCCGACCGGGACAGGGTGGGCACCCCTCCACTTT. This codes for CASSPTGTGWAPLHF.

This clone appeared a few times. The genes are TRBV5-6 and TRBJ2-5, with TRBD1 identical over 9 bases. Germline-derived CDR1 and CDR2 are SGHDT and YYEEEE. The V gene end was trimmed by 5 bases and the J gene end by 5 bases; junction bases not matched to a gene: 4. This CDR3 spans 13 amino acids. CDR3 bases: TGTGCCAGCAGTTTAGACAGGGGGGAGACCCAGTACTTC. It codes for CASSLDRGETQYF.

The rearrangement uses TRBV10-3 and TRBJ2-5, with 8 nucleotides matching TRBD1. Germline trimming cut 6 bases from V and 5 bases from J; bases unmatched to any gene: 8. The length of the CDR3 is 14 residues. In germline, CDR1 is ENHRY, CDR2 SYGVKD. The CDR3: CAISAGGAGETQYF. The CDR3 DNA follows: TGTGCCATCAGCGCAGGGGGCGCGGGGGAGACCCAGTACTTC.

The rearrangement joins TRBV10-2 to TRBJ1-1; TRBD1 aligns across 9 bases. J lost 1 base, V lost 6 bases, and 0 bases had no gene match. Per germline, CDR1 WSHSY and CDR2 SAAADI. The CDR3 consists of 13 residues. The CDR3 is CASRDRGNTEAFF. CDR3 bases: TGCGCCAGCAGGGACAGGGGGAACACTGAAGCTTTCTTT.

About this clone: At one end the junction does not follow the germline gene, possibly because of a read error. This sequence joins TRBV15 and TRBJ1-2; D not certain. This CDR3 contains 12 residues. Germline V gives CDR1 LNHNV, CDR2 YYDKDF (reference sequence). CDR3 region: CATSRGHVGCTF. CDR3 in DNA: TGTGCCACCAGCAGAGGACATGTCGGCTGCACCTTC.

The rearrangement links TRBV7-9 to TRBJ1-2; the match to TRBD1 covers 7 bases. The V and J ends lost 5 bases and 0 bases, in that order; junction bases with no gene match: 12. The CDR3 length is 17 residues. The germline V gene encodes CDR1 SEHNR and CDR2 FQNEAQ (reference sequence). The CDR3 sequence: CASSRYRGLIANYGYTF. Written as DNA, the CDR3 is TGTGCCAGCAGCCGATATAGGGGGCTCATAGCTAACTATGGCTACACCTTC.